The source of this T cell receptor (beta chain) is a study of CD8 T cells in Susac syndrome. Findings and limits, study-wide: In its TCR sequencing and HLA analysis, the study acknowledged that the number of individuals was relatively small.

Random hexamers served to reverse transcribe roughly 0.45 to 1 ug RNA. A multiplex approach, immunoSEQ multiplex PCR, amplified TCR beta CDR3 across 54 Vbeta and 13 Jbeta. In TCRdb, the immunoSEQ multiplex PCR reads were re-called with MiXCR into one record per CDR3 protein. Among about 210,000 distinct CDR3 sequences listed, approximately 95% were seen once. The multiple sclerosis controls comprised treatment-naive patients whose relapsing-remitting disease was stable or active. Negative isolation yielded the CD8+ and CD4+ T cells, while FACS enriched the TEMRA cells. As for this clonotype: Its antigen is currently unknown.

Trimming shortened V by 2 bases and J by 4 bases, and 8 bases separated the two germline ends. The CDR3 has 13 residues. Sample: CD4+ T cells from PBMCs. This TCR was recovered from a human donor with multiple sclerosis. This rearrangement joins TRBV12-3 or TRBV12-4 to TRBJ1-2; no clear D gene. CDR3: CASSLRRFYGYTF. As DNA, the CDR3 is TGTGCCAGCAGTTTAAGGAGATTCTATGGCTACACCTTC.